The 8 T cell receptor beta chains below all came from one sample that was sequenced in a study of T cell repertoires in cytomegalovirus infection. TCRdb re-derived calls from the reads in MiXCR, one entry per CDR3 protein. This table has around 200,000 distinct CDR3 sequences, 35% to 40% appearing once. For these receptors, no antigen is known. The input for sequencing was CD8+ T cells from cultured PBMCs, taken from culture after CMV antigen stimulation. The receptors originated from a human donor in good health (CMV status not recorded). Some clones in this sample may be carry-over from other donors' samples.

Only a few counts were recorded for this clonotype. The chain has TRBV11-2 and TRBJ2-3; 11 bases agree with TRBD2. V lost 5 bases to trimming and J lost 3 bases; unmatched junction nucleotides: 7. CDR1 is SGHAT, CDR2 FQNNGV, per germline. CDR3 length: 16 residues. The CDR3 protein is CASSPNRLAGTDTQYF. The CDR3 bases are TGTGCCAGCAGCCCTAACCGACTAGCGGGGACAGATACGCAGTATTTT.

The chain employs TRBV7-6 and TRBJ2-3, with a possible D match to TRBD1 (6 bases). Looked up from germline, CDR1 is SGHVS and CDR2 is FNYEAQ. V was pared by 6 bases and J by 3 bases, with 16 bases between. The CDR3 consists of 15 residues. The CDR3 loop reads CASSYGQPQTDTQYF. As DNA, the CDR3 is TGTGCCAGCAGTTACGGACAGCCACAAACAGATACGCAGTATTTT.

This clonotype was detected only a few times. The germline gene is not matched at one end of the junction; a read error may be the cause. The chain links TRBV27 to TRBJ2-3; a weak D match, TRBD2 (6 bases). Germline-derived CDR1 and CDR2 are MNHEY and SMNVEV (reference sequence). This CDR3 is 15 amino acids long. CDR3: CASSSGGRRTDTQYF. The CDR3 coding sequence is TGTGCCAGCAGTTCTGGAGGGCGGCGCACCGATACGCAGTATTTT.

The chain employs TRBV6-1 and TRBJ1-6, with 9 bases aligning to TRBD1. This CDR3 contains 15 residues. V lost 4 bases to trimming and J lost 7 bases; unmatched junction nucleotides: 5. In germline, CDR1 is MNHNS, CDR2 SASEGT. Written as DNA, the CDR3 is TGTGCCAGCAGTGGTTGGACAGGGGAGAATTCACCCCTCCACTTT. Translating it yields CASSGWTGENSPLHF.

The rearrangement links TRBV12-3 or TRBV12-4 to TRBJ2-3; a weak D match, TRBD2 (6 bases). V dropped 8 bases and J dropped 0 bases, with 12 bases sitting between them. The CDR3 is 14 residues long. The CDR3 sequence: CASAPSASTDTQYF. CDR3 DNA: TGTGCCAGCGCCCCTAGCGCAAGCACAGATACGCAGTATTTT.

The J gene is TRBJ2-4, the V gene TRBV7-4, with D perhaps matching TRBD1 or TRBD2 (5 bases each). This CDR3 has 16 amino acids. Trimming left V 4 bases short and J 0 bases short, with 13 bases between. Per the germline V gene, CDR1 is SGHVT and CDR2 is SQSDAQ. CDR3 protein: CASSSGAPLAKNIQYF. CDR3 nucleotides: TGTGCCAGCAGCTCCGGGGCCCCCCTAGCCAAAAACATTCAGTACTTC.

This clonotype showed up just a few times. The rearrangement joins TRBV12-3 or TRBV12-4 to TRBJ2-1; 9 bases line up with TRBD1. CDR3 length equals 15 residues. Losses at the gene ends were 3 bases for V and 2 bases for J; bases not matched to a gene: 2. The CDR3 nucleotides are TGTGCCAGCAGTTTGGACAGGGGCGCCTACAATGAGCAGTTCTTC. This codes for CASSLDRGAYNEQFF.

This clonotype was counted only a few times. This chain joins TRBV27 and TRBJ1-1; maybe TRBD1 (5 bases). Per germline, CDR1 MNHEY and CDR2 SMNVEV (reference sequence). Deletions cut 6 bases from V and 0 bases from J, with 14 bases between. CDR3 length: 15 amino acids. In nucleotides, the CDR3 is TGTGCCAGCAGACCCCTTGGGGGGATGAACACTGAAGCTTTCTTT. Protein product: CASRPLGGMNTEAFF.